This T cell receptor beta chain was captured by sequencing in a study of read filtering for tumor transcriptome and immune sequencing. This CDR3 has 17 residues. Trimming at V came to 5 bases and at J to 2 bases, leaving 7 bases not matched to a gene. Germline V gene sequence: CDR1 SEHNR, CDR2 FQNEAQ (reference sequence). From roughly 0.4 ug of RNA, a library with molecular barcoded alpha/delta and beta/gamma adaptors was made. MiXCR, applied by TCRdb to the reads, yields one record per CDR3 protein. In the table there are some 19,000 distinct CDR3 sequences, approximately 20% of which are singletons. This clonotype was counted ten times or more. Antigen unknown. Study-wide results and limits: IR-seq captured clonotypes deeper and more reliably than RNA-seq. IR-seq and RNA-seq agreed better without single-read clonotypes.

This chain uses TRBV7-9 with TRBJ2-1; 12 positions match TRBD2. Sequenced sample: a population of CD138-negative cells sorted from bone marrow. This TCR was sampled from a donor aged 40 or older with multiple myeloma. This CDR3 reads CASSGLAGISTYNEQFF. For the CDR3, the DNA is TGTGCCAGCAGCGGACTAGCGGGGATAAGCACCTACAATGAGCAGTTCTTC.